The 18 T cell receptor beta chains in this list originate from one sample, sequenced in a study of tumor-infiltrating lymphocytes in primary liver carcinoma. Priming with a constant-region primer yielded TCR beta cDNA from about 510 ng total RNA. A slightly modified ARM-PCR protocol with three nested multiplex PCR rounds produced these TCR beta libraries. The first two PCR rounds, around 10 cycles each, used TRBV1-TRBV30 forward primers and a C-beta reverse primer. MiXCR, applied by TCRdb to the multiplex PCR reads, yields one record per CDR3 protein. The repertoire holds about 120,000 distinct CDR3 sequences, less than 80% seen once, with around 9.3% in the top ten. RNA and DNA were co-extracted from about 19-30 mg of unsorted bulk tissue. The sample was liver tumor tissue from sampling region 1. Subset reported: tumor region T1, superior pole. Receptor source: an older woman with primary liver carcinoma and hepatitis B virus infection.

A word on this clonotype: A clone one base away is much larger, so this may be a read error. The chain recombines TRBV6-5 with TRBJ2-7; D remains ambiguous. The CDR3 contains 16 residues. Germline values: CDR1 MNHEY, CDR2 SVGAGI. This CDR3 reads CASSYNRDLTYYEQHF. CDR3 DNA: TGTGCCAGCAGTTACAACCGCGATCTCACCTACTACGAGCAGCACTTC.

Comments on this clonotype: A read error may account for a junction end that differs from germline. The chain couples TRBV11-2 to TRBJ1-1, with 7 bases that match TRBD1. The germline V gene encodes CDR1 SGHAT and CDR2 FQNNGV. This CDR3 has 15 amino acids. The CDR3 protein is CTSSAERTGGTEAFF. As DNA, the CDR3 is TGTACCAGCAGTGCCGAAAGGACAGGAGGGACTGAAGCTTTCTTT.

As for this clonotype: This may be a read error, as it is one base from a much larger clone. Because it lacks the conserved phenylalanine or tryptophan at the end, this CDR3 is likely a read error. This sequence joins TRBV6-1 and TRBJ1-5; D unresolved. V dropped 4 bases and J dropped 4 bases, with 14 bases sitting between them. This CDR3 is 15 amino acids long. Germline V gives CDR1 MNHNS, CDR2 SASEGT. The CDR3 sequence is CASSVMALGNQPQHS. As DNA, the CDR3 is TGTGCCAGCAGTGTGATGGCCCTAGGGAATCAGCCCCAGCATTCT.

This clonotype was counted ten times or more. The rearrangement links TRBV11-2 to TRBJ2-1, with 7 positions matching TRBD1. From germline, CDR1 is SGHAT and CDR2 FQNNGV. J gave up 5 bases and V 1 base, and 5 bases lay outside the gene matches. This CDR3 region has 15 residues. The DNA of the CDR3 is TGTGCCAGCAGCTTAGGGGACAGCATAAACAATGAGCAGTTCTTC. It is translated as CASSLGDSINNEQFF.

The chain joins TRBV11-2 to TRBJ2-2, with 7 bases fitting TRBD2. CDR3 size: 16 residues. Losses at the gene ends were 9 bases for V and 2 bases for J; bases not matched to a gene: 12. From germline, CDR1 is SGHAT and CDR2 FQNNGV. CDR3 coding DNA: TGTGCCAGTAGTCGTGGACTAGTGGAAAACACCGGGGAGCTGTTTTTT. Translation gives CASSRGLVENTGELFF.

The V gene is TRBV6-6, the J gene TRBJ1-5, with D perhaps TRBD1 (5 bases). From germline, CDR1 is MNHNY and CDR2 SVGAGI (reference sequence). This CDR3 is 13 amino acids long. Deletions cut 11 bases from V and 6 bases from J, with 17 bases between. The CDR3 DNA reads as TGTGCCGGGAGGATCGGGGACGCTCAGCCCCAGCATTTT. It translates to CAGRIGDAQPQHF.

To note about this clonotype: A read error is possible here, since a much larger clone lies one base away. CDR3 region: CASSYGLAVGTDTQYF. The CDR3 region has the DNA TGTGCCAGCAGTTACGGGCTAGCGGTAGGGACAGATACGCAGTATTTT. The V call is TRBV6-6, the J call TRBJ2-3; 7 positions match TRBD2. Germline CDR1 is MNHNY and CDR2 is SVGAGI (reference sequence). Unmatched junction bases numbered 8, after V lost 2 bases and J lost 3 bases. There are 16 residues in the CDR3.

Comments on this clonotype: One base away lies a much larger clone, so this may be a sequencing read error. The chain couples TRBV6-2 or TRBV6-3 to TRBJ2-5; 13 bases align to TRBD2. Germline-derived CDR1 and CDR2 are MNHEY and SVGEGT. The CDR3 runs 16 residues. CDR3 nucleotides: TGTGCCAGCAGTTACCCGGGACTAGCGGGGCAAGAGGCCCAGTACTTC. Protein: CASSYPGLAGQEAQYF.

This rearrangement joins TRBV28 to TRBJ2-2; the D gene is possibly TRBD1 (6 bases). The CDR3 contains 14 residues. Between the trimmed V and J ends, which lost 8 bases and 6 bases, there was a span of 16 bases. The germline V gene has CDR1 MDHEN and CDR2 SYDVKM. CDR3 residues: CASDLGRGAGELFF. The DNA for the CDR3 is TGTGCCAGCGATTTAGGCAGGGGCGCCGGGGAGCTGTTTTTT.

As regards this clonotype: It is likely a read error, because the conserved phenylalanine at the end of the CDR3 is missing. V usage is TRBV6-1 and J usage is TRBJ1-1; no clear D. V lost 5 bases and J lost 0, with 10 bases in between. CDR3 length equals 14 residues. The germline gives CDR1 MNHNS, CDR2 SASEGT. For the CDR3, the DNA is TGTGCCAGCAGTCCGCGGGCACTGAACACTGAAGCTTTCCTT. The encoded protein is CASSPRALNTEAFL.

In this sample, this clonotype turned up many times. V is TRBV5-4 and J is TRBJ2-2, with 14 bases fitting TRBD2. The junction had 5 bases not matched to a gene; V was cut back by 4 bases and J by 0 bases. The CDR3 has 18 residues. From germline, CDR1 is SGHNT and CDR2 YYREEE (reference sequence). CDR3 sequence: CASSVGLAGAANTGELFF. Here the CDR3 DNA reads TGTGCCAGCAGCGTGGGACTAGCGGGGGCCGCGAACACCGGGGAGCTGTTTTTT.

Turning to this clonotype: A single base separates this from a much larger clone, so it may be a read error. The rearrangement links TRBV6-6 to TRBJ2-7; D might be TRBD2 (7 bases). Germline-derived CDR1 and CDR2 are MNHNY and SVGAGI (reference sequence). The CDR3 consists of 14 residues. Trimming cost V 10 bases and J 7 bases, with 23 bases left between them. CDR3 sequence: CANSSNRGGGEQYF. The CDR3 DNA follows: TGTGCCAACAGCTCAAATAGGGGGGGTGGGGAGCAGTACTTC.

This clonotype was counted only a few times. This may be a read error: a much more frequent sequence differs by one nucleotide. The chain links TRBV4-2 to TRBJ1-1; no clear D gene. The CDR3 runs to 14 residues. CDR1 is LGHNA, CDR2 YNFKEQ, per germline. This chain's CDR3 is CASSQGQMNTGAFF. CDR3 nucleotide sequence: TGTGCCAGCAGCCAAGGGCAAATGAACACTGGAGCTTTCTTT.

This clonotype came up a few times. This chain joins TRBV12-3 or TRBV12-4 and TRBJ1-2; D is possibly TRBD1 (6 bases). Trimming removed 6 bases at V and 0 bases at J, with 14 bases between. The CDR3 runs to 15 residues. The CDR3 DNA sequence: TGTGCCAGCAGCCATTTGGACAGAACTAACTATGGCTACACCTTC. It specifies CASSHLDRTNYGYTF.

This clonotype was detected many times. This sequence joins TRBV29-1 and TRBJ1-1, with TRBD1 matching 8 bases. The germline gives CDR1 SQVTM, CDR2 ANQGSEA. This CDR3 is 14 amino acids long. V lost 3 bases, J lost 3 bases, and 6 bases stayed unmatched. In DNA form, the CDR3 reads TGCAGCGTTGACAGGGGGCTAGGATACACTGAAGCTTTCTTT. This translates into CSVDRGLGYTEAFF.

The chain employs TRBV7-9 and TRBJ2-7, with D possibly TRBD1 on 7 matching bases. The CDR3 runs 15 residues. Germline V gene lookup returns CDR1 SEHNR and CDR2 FQNEAQ (reference sequence). V was shortened by 3 bases and J by 1 base, with 13 bases between the two germline ends. CDR3 residues: CASSLAGGSSYEQYF. The CDR3 coding sequence is TGTGCCAGCAGCTTGGCAGGGGGGAGTTCCTACGAGCAGTACTTC. The variable domain in full, with the rest retrieved from reference TRBV7-9 and TRBJ2-7, is DTGVSQNPRHKITKRGQNVTFRCDPISEHNRLYWYRQTLGQGPEFLTYFQNEAQLEKSRLLSDRFSAERPKGSFSTLEIQRTEQGDSAMYLCASSLAGGSSYEQYFGPGTRLTVT.

The chain employs TRBV5-1 and TRBJ2-5; D not certain. Per germline, CDR1 SGHRS and CDR2 YFSETQ. With 4 bases removed from V and 0 bases from J, the gap between germline ends came to 10 bases. The CDR3 consists of 14 residues. The CDR3 DNA reads as TGCGCCAGCAGCCGTTCGGCGTACCAAGAGACCCAGTACTTC. Translation gives CASSRSAYQETQYF.

This sequence joins TRBV6-1 and TRBJ1-1; no reliable D call. V was pared by 2 bases and J by 6 bases, with 7 bases between. CDR3 length: 12 residues. Germline assignment: CDR1 MNHNS and CDR2 SASEGT. Written as DNA, the CDR3 is TGTGCCAGCAGTGAATATAGGGCTGAAGCTTTCTTT. It codes for CASSEYRAEAFF.